This T cell receptor (beta chain) is from a study of regulatory T cells in long-lasting Graves disease. The sample's time point: newly diagnosed GD, antithyroid drugs for less than 3 months. Researchers made the TCR library from RNA that was extracted from PBMCs. This CDR3 contains 15 residues. Unmatched junction bases numbered 10, after V lost 5 bases and J lost 1 base. The germline V gene has CDR1 DFQATT and CDR2 SNEGSKA (reference sequence). Findings and caveats of the study: Favoring TRBV28, TRBJ1-2 and TRBJ2-5 was a feature seen in persistent disease. TCR diversity was lower in persistent than newly diagnosed Graves' disease.

This clonotype showed up just a few times. The antigen remains undetermined. CDR3 regions were amplified by Arm-PCR using iRepertoire HTBI primers to build TCR beta libraries. From the multiplex PCR reads, TCRdb called clonotypes with MiXCR, one entry per CDR3 protein. The repertoire consists of fewer than 450,000 distinct CDR3 sequences, with 14% to 15% occurring once and the leading ten covering about 7.8%. This sample was also put to use in a study of T cells in Graves' hyperthyroidism and ophthalmopathy. This second report adds: First-round RT-PCR with HTBI primers amplified the TCR CDR3 region.

The starting material was peripheral blood mononuclear cells (PBMCs), obtained at new diagnosis, from a patient treated with antithyroid drugs. This sequence originates from a woman aged 40 to 49 with Graves disease. V and J are TRBV20-1 and TRBJ2-7, with TRBD2 matching 8 bases. CDR3 DNA sequence: TGCAGTGCTTATTCCCCCAGCGGGAGTTCCTACGAGCAGTACTTC. Translated, it gives CSAYSPSGSSYEQYF.